Each of the 13 T cell receptor beta chains below was sequenced from the same sample in a study of blood T cells in healthy people across ages. The authors ran a second PCR of about 6 to 11 cycles using a sample-barcoded 5' primer and a J-beta primer mix. TCRdb fed the 5' RACE reads into MiXCR, producing one record per CDR3 protein. The repertoire holds about a million distinct CDR3 sequences, with roughly 52% as singletons. What was sequenced was blood. These receptors were collected from a man aged 30-40 years in good health.

This chain uses TRBV3-1 with TRBJ2-7; D unclear. The tail of the sequence fits TRBJ2-5 better, so the J call may be wrong. This CDR3 spans 13 amino acids. From germline, CDR1 is LGHDT and CDR2 YNNKEL (reference sequence). Here the CDR3 reads CASKRTSIETQYF. CDR3 sequence (DNA): TGTGCCAGCAAAAGAACAAGTATTGAGACCCAGTACTTC.

This clonotype occurred a few times. The V and J genes are TRBV7-2 and TRBJ2-5; tentatively, D is TRBD2 (6 bases). Per germline, CDR1 SGHTA and CDR2 FQGNSA. The V end was cut by 5 bases, the J end by 1 base, with 17 bases between. The CDR3 runs 16 residues. As DNA, the CDR3 is TGTGCCAGCAGCGCCGCAAGCGGACTATTCCAAGAGACCCAGTACTTC. This sequence encodes CASSAASGLFQETQYF. The full variable domain, rest sourced from reference TRBV7-2 and TRBJ2-5, is GAGVSQSPSNKVTEKGKDVELRCDPISGHTALYWYRQSLGQGLEFLIYFQGNSAPDKSGLPSDRFSAERTGGSVSTLTIQRTQQEDSAVYLCASSAASGLFQETQYFGPGTRLLVL.

The chain links TRBV6-2 or TRBV6-3 to TRBJ2-1, with TRBD2 identical over 8 bases. The CDR3 extends over 14 amino acids. The junction had 7 bases not matched to a gene; V was cut back by 6 bases and J by 6 bases. Germline-derived CDR1 and CDR2 are MNHEY and SVGEGT. The CDR3: CASRSGGVGNEQFF. The CDR3 region has the DNA TGTGCCAGCAGATCGGGGGGGGTGGGCAATGAGCAGTTCTTC.

This chain connects TRBV27 to TRBJ2-1; no reliable D call. The end of the DNA aligns better with TRBJ2-7, so the J call may be wrong. The germline V gene has CDR1 MNHEY and CDR2 SMNVEV (reference sequence). The CDR3 is 16 residues long. CDR3 protein: CASSPRAERPYNEQYF. CDR3 DNA: TGTGCCAGCAGTCCCCGGGCTGAGAGGCCTTACAATGAGCAGTACTTC.

CDR3 in amino acids: CASSYLQGQGRDTQYF. The CDR3 region has the DNA TGCGCCAGCAGCTACCTCCAGGGACAGGGGAGGGATACGCAGTATTTT. V gene TRBV5-1 combines with J gene TRBJ2-3; 10 bases are shared with TRBD1. Per the germline V gene, CDR1 is SGHRS and CDR2 is YFSETQ. The CDR3 consists of 16 residues. Germline trimming cut 3 bases from V and 6 bases from J; bases unmatched to any gene: 10.

In this sample, this clonotype turned up a few times. The CDR3 DNA is TGTGCCAGCGGGTTATACACAGATACGCAGTATTTT. This encodes CASGLYTDTQYF. V and J are TRBV7-2 and TRBJ2-3; D gene ambiguous. Trimming cost V 8 bases and J 2 bases, with 8 bases left between them. This CDR3 has 12 amino acids. Germline-derived CDR1 and CDR2 are SGHTA and FQGNSA.

The chain has TRBV5-5 and TRBJ2-7; tentatively, D is TRBD1 (5 bases). CDR1 SGHKS and CDR2 YYEKEE come from the germline V gene (reference sequence). This CDR3 contains 14 residues. The V gene lost 7 bases and the J gene lost 1 base, with 15 bases spanning the gap. The DNA of the CDR3 is TGTGCCAGCTACAGGACCCTGTTATCCTACGAGCAGTACTTC. As protein: CASYRTLLSYEQYF.

V is TRBV5-1 and J is TRBJ2-5, with D tentatively TRBD1 (5 bases). The CDR3 runs to 17 residues. Trimming left V 0 bases short and J 3 bases short, with 18 bases between. Germline CDR1 reads SGHRS; CDR2 reads YFSETQ. The CDR3 spells CASSLVPRVSREETQYF. CDR3 nucleotide sequence: TGCGCCAGCAGCTTGGTACCCAGGGTGTCGCGCGAAGAGACCCAGTACTTC.

This clonotype has just one count. The chain employs TRBV27 and TRBJ2-7; 9 bases map to TRBD1. CDR3 size: 14 residues. CDR1 MNHEY and CDR2 SMNVEV come from the germline V gene (reference sequence). Losses at the gene ends were 3 bases for V and 2 bases for J; bases not matched to a gene: 2. CDR3 sequence reads: CASSFRTGAYEQYF. The CDR3 DNA reads as TGTGCCAGCAGTTTTCGGACAGGGGCCTACGAGCAGTACTTC.

The chain links TRBV12-3 or TRBV12-4 to TRBJ2-5; 7 positions match TRBD1. With V trimmed by 5 bases and J by 11 bases, 20 bases remained unmatched. The CDR3 sequence is 16 residues long. CDR3 DNA sequence: TGTGCCAGCAGTGAGTCAGGGGGTGAACTCCTACGAGGGCAGTACTTC. Translating gives CASSESGGELLRGQYF.

This clonotype has just a few counts. The J gene is TRBJ1-1, the V gene TRBV25-1; D gene ambiguous. The CDR3 loop spans 15 amino acids. Germline-derived CDR1 and CDR2 are MGHDK and SYGVNS. Trimming pared 1 base from V and 2 bases from J, leaving 11 bases between. CDR3 sequence (DNA): TGTGCCAGCAGTGAATCGGGCAAGGATAACACTGAAGCTTTCTTT. Protein: CASSESGKDNTEAFF.

This clonotype was observed a handful of times. This chain connects TRBV15 to TRBJ2-1; 7 nucleotides align to TRBD2. Germline-derived CDR1 and CDR2 are LNHNV and YYDKDF (reference sequence). The CDR3 has 15 residues. The trim removed 3 bases at V and 1 base at J, leaving 3 bases unmatched. For the CDR3, the DNA is TGTGCCACCAGCAGTGGGGGGGGATCCTACAATGAGCAGTTCTTC. Amino acids: CATSSGGGSYNEQFF. Full variable domain (outside the CDR3, taken from reference TRBV15 and TRBJ2-1): DAMVIQNPRYQVTQFGKPVTLSCSQTLNHNVMYWYQQKSSQAPKLLFHYYDKDFNNEADTPDNFQSRRPNTSFCFLDIRSPGLGDTAMYLCATSSGGGSYNEQFFGPGTRLTVL.

The chain uses TRBV2 and TRBJ1-2; TRBD1 is a possible D gene (5 bases). The germline gives CDR1 SNHLY, CDR2 FYNNEI. CDR3 length equals 15 residues. The V gene lost 4 bases and the J gene lost 4 bases, with 16 bases spanning the gap. The CDR3 nucleotides are TGTGCCAGCAGTGGACAGACTTATTTACTCTATGGCTACACCTTC. It yields the protein CASSGQTYLLYGYTF.